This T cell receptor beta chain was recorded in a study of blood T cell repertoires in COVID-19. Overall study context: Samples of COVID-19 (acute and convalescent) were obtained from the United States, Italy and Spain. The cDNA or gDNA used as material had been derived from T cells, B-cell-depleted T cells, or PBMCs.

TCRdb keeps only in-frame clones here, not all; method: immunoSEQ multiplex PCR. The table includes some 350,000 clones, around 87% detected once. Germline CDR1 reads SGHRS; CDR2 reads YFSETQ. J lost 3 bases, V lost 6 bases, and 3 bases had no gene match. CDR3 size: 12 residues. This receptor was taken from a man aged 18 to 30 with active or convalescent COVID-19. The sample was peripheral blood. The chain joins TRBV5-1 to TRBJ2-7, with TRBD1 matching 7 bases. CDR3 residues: CASIPGGYEQYF. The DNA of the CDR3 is TGCGCCAGCATTCCAGGGGGCTACGAGCAGTACTTC.